This T cell receptor (beta chain) was sequenced for a study of early T cells in non-severe SARS-CoV-2 infection. The length of the CDR3 is 12 residues. CDR1 and CDR2 (germline): SGHRS, YFSETQ. Trimming left V 3 bases short and J 5 bases short, with 8 bases between. TCRdb used MiXCR to reprocess the 5' RACE reads, holding one entry per CDR3 protein. The table has tens of thousands of distinct CDR3 sequences, about 6.5% seen once. This clonotype has ten or more counts. This receptor was obtained from an adult who was a healthcare worker with PCR-confirmed SARS-CoV-2 infection or an uninfected control (not recorded which). Sequencing input: whole blood. The genes are TRBV5-1 and TRBJ2-5; D gene unclear. The DNA of the CDR3 is TGCGCCAGCAGCTCCAATGCGGAGACCCAGTACTTC. Protein sequence: CASSSNAETQYF.